The clone carrying this T cell receptor (beta chain) has ten or more counts. The antigen is not known. This specimen belongs to a study of spatial heterogeneity in lung cancer. Germline CDR1 and CDR2: MNHEY and SVGEGT. The CDR3 consists of 16 residues. V lost 6 bases to trimming and J lost 8 bases; unmatched junction nucleotides: 15. Stated time point: sample taken at primary tumor resection. TCRdb ran MiXCR on the 5' RACE reads and lists one entry per CDR3 protein. The sample includes 7,500 to 9,000 distinct CDR3 sequences, 7.5% to 10% seen only once; the top ten take around 12%. Study results and caveats: Tracking of tumor mutation counts was seen in expanded intratumoral alpha and beta TCR counts.

The sequence derives from a male donor with early-stage non-small cell lung cancer. The chain recombines TRBV6-2 or TRBV6-3 with TRBJ2-1, with 8 positions matching TRBD2. Sequenced here: lung tumor tissue, sampled at surgery. CDR3 residues: CASSHQAGTREHEQFF. Written as DNA, the CDR3 is TGTGCCAGCAGCCACCAGGCCGGGACTAGAGAGCATGAGCAGTTCTTC.